This T cell receptor (beta chain) originates from a study of siplizumab effects on memory and regulatory T cells. Sequenced by immunoSEQ multiplex PCR; TCRdb stores in-frame clones only, minus some. This table holds approximately 100,000 clones, around 92% found once. The junction had 6 bases not matched to a gene; V was cut back by 8 bases and J by 2 bases. Germline CDR1 MNHNS, CDR2 SASEGT. CDR3 length equals 14 residues. Sequencing used Tregs sorted from blood. This chain links TRBV6-1 with TRBJ2-7, with 10 bases identical to TRBD1. This clonotype originated in a human donor in good health. The CDR3 is CASARDRGTYEQYF. The CDR3 nucleotides are TGTGCCAGCGCCCGGGACAGGGGTACCTACGAGCAGTACTTC.